This T cell receptor (beta chain) came from a study of regulatory T cells in long-lasting Graves disease. Across the study: Graves' patients with a new diagnosis had received antithyroid drugs under 3 months. Study-level findings and limits: New patients shared fewer public clonotypes (more than 850) than persistent patients did (around 3,000). When disease was persistent, TRBV28, TRBJ1-2 and TRBJ2-5 were the favored segments.

Per germline, CDR1 MNHEY and CDR2 SVGEGT. V was trimmed by 8 bases and J by 11 bases, leaving 18 bases between them. The CDR3 sequence is 13 residues long. Construction of the TCR beta libraries employed iRepertoire HTBI primers in conjunction with Arm-PCR of CDR3 regions. Using its own MiXCR run on the multiplex PCR reads, TCRdb lists one record per CDR3 protein. The repertoire holds under 450,000 distinct CDR3 sequences, with approximately 12% as singletons. The time point was: newly diagnosed GD, antithyroid drugs for less than 3 months. RNA extracted from PBMCs served as the sequencing template. This clonotype was seen a few times. Its specificity is unknown. In addition, the sample was reused for a study of T cells in Graves' hyperthyroidism and ophthalmopathy. Turning to that study: Investigators excluded patients with uncontrolled infection, other autoimmune disease, pregnancy or lactation.

The chain combines TRBV6-2 or TRBV6-3 with TRBJ2-2; tentative D call: TRBD1 (6 bases). The receptor was derived from a woman younger than 35 with Graves disease. The specimen comprised peripheral blood mononuclear cells (PBMCs), sampled at new diagnosis, from a patient treated with antithyroid drugs. CDR3 sequence reads: CASSVQDRLELFF. DNA of the CDR3: TGTGCCAGCTCGGTACAAGACAGGCTCGAGCTGTTTTTT.